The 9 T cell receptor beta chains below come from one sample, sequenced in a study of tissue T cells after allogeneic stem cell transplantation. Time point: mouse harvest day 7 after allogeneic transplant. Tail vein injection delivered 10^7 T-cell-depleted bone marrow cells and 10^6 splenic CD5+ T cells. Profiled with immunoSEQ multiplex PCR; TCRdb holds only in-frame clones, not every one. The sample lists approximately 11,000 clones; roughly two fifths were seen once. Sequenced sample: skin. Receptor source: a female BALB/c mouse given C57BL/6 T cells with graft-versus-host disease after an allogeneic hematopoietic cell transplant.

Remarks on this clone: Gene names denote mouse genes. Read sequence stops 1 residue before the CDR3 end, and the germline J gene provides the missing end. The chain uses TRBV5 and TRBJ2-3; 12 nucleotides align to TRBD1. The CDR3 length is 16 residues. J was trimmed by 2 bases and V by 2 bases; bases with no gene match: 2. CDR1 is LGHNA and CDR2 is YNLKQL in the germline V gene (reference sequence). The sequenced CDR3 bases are TGTGCCAGCAGCCAAAGGGGACAGGGGGCTGCAGAAACGCTGTAT. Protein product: CASSQRGQGAAETLY. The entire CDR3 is CASSQRGQGAAETLYF.

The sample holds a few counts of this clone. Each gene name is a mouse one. The chain's CDR3 is CASSTGTGNSGNTLYF. CDR3 bases read: TGTGCCAGCAGCACAGGGACAGGTAATTCTGGAAATACGCTCTAT. J is TRBJ1-3 and V is TRBV26; the match to TRBD1 covers 8 bases. Read sequence stops 1 residue before the CDR3 end, and the germline J gene provides the missing end. CDR3 length equals 16 residues. V was pared by 6 bases and J by 0 bases, with 7 bases of the junction left unmatched. Germline-derived CDR1 and CDR2 are KGHPV and FQNQEV (reference sequence).

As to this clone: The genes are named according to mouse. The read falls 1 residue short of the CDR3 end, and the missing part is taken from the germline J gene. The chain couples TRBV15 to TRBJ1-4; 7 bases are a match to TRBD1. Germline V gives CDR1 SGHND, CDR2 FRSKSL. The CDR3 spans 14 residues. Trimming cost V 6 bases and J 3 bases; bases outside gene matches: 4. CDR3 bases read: TGTGCCAGCAGGACCGGGACAGCCAACGAAAGATTATTT. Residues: CASRTGTANERLF. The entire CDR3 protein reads CASRTGTANERLFF.

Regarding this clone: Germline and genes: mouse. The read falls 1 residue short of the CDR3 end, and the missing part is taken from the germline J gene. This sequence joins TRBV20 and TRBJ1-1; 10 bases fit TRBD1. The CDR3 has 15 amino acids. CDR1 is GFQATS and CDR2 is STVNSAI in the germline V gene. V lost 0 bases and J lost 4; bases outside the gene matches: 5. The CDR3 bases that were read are TGTGGTGCTAGGGAACAGACAGGGGGCGGCACAGAAGTCTTC. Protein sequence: CGAREQTGGGTEVF. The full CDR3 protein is CGAREQTGGGTEVFF.

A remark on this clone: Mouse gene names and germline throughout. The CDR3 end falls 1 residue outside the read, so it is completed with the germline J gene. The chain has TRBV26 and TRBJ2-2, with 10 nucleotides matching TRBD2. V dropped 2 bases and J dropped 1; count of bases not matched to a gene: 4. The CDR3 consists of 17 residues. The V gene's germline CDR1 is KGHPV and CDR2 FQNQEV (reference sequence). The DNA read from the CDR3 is TGTGCCAGCAGTCTGAACCTGGGGGGGCTAAACACCGGGCAGCTCTAC. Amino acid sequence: CASSLNLGGLNTGQLY. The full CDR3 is CASSLNLGGLNTGQLYF.

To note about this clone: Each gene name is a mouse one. Incomplete CDR3 DNA: TGCACCTGCAGTGGACTGGGGGGGCAGTTAGACACCCAGTAC. It specifies CTCSGLGGQLDTQY. The whole CDR3 region reads CTCSGLGGQLDTQYF. The rearrangement links TRBV1 to TRBJ2-5, with 12 bases identical to TRBD2. Read sequence stops 1 residue before the CDR3 end, and the germline J gene provides the missing end. CDR3 length: 15 residues. Germline lookup yields CDR1 NSQYPW and CDR2 LRSPGD (reference sequence). J lost 5 bases, V lost 4 bases, and 4 bases had no gene match. Together with reference TRBV1 and TRBJ2-5, the CDR3 gives the full variable domain: VTLLEQNPRWRLVPRGQAVNLRCILKNSQYPWMSWYQQDLQKQLQWLFTLRSPGDKEVKSLPGADYLATRVTDTELRLQVANMSQGRTLYCTCSGLGGQLDTQYFGPGTRLLVL.

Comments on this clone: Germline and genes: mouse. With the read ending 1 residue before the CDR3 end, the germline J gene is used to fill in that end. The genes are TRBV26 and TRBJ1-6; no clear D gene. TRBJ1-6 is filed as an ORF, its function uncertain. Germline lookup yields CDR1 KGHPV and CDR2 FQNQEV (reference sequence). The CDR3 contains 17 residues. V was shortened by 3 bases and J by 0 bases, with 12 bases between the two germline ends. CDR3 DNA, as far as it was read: TGTGCCAGCAGTCTCCACAAAATGCATTCCTATAATTCGCCCCTCTAC. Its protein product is CASSLHKMHSYNSPLY. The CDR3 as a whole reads CASSLHKMHSYNSPLYF.

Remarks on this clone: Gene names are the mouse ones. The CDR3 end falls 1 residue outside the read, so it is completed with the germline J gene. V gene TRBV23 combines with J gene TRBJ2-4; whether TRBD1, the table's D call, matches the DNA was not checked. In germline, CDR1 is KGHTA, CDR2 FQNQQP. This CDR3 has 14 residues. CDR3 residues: CSSSQTGGQNTLYF. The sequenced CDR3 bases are TGCTCCAGCAGTCAGACAGGGGGCCAAAACACCTTGTAC.

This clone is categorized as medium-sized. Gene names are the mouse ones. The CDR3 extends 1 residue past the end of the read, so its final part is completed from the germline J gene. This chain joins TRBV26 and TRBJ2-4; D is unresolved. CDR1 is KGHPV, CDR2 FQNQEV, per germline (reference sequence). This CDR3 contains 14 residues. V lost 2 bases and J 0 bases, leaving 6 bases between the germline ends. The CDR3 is CASSLTSSQNTLYF. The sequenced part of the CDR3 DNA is TGTGCCAGCAGTCTGACATCTAGTCAAAACACCTTGTAC.